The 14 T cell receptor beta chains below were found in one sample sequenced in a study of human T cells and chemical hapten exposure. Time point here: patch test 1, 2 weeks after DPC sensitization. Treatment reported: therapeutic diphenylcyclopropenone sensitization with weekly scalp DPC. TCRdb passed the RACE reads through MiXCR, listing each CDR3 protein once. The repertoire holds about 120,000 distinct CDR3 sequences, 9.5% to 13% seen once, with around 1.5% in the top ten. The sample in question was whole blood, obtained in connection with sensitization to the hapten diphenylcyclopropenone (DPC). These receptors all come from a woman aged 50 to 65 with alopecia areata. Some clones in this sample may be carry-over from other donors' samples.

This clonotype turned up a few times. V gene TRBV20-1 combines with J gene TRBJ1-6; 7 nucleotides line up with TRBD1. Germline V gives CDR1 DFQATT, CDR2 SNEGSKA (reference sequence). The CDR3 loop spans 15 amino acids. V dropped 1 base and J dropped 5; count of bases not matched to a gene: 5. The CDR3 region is CSARVYTGDNSPLHF. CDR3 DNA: TGCAGTGCTAGAGTTTATACAGGGGATAATTCACCCCTCCACTTT.

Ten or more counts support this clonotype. CDR3 DNA: TGTGCCAGCAGCGGCCAGGGTTTCGAGCAGTACTTC. This codes for CASSGQGFEQYF. This rearrangement joins TRBV7-2 to TRBJ2-7, with a possible D match to TRBD1 (5 bases). The ends were cut back, 5 bases at V and 6 bases at J, with 11 bases in the middle. Per the germline V gene, CDR1 is SGHTA and CDR2 is FQGNSA. The CDR3 is made up of 12 amino acids.

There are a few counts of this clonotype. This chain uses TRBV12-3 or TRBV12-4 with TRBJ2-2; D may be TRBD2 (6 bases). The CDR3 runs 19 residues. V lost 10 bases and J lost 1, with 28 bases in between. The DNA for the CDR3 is TGTGCCACCAATGCGGGGCGGCGGGTTCCCCTCCGGAACACCGGGGAGCTGTTTTTT. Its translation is CATNAGRRVPLRNTGELFF.

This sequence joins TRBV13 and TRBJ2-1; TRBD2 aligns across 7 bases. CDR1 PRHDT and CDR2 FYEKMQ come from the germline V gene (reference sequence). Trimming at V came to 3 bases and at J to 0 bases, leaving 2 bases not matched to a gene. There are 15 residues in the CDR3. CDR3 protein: CASSFGGSSYNEQFF. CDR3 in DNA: TGTGCCAGCAGCTTCGGCGGGAGCTCCTACAATGAGCAGTTCTTC. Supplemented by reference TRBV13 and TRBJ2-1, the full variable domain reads AAGVIQSPRHLIKEKRETATLKCYPIPRHDTVYWYQQGPGQDPQFLISFYEKMQSDKGSIPDRFSAQQFSDYHSELNMSSLELGDSALYFCASSFGGSSYNEQFFGPGTRLTVL.

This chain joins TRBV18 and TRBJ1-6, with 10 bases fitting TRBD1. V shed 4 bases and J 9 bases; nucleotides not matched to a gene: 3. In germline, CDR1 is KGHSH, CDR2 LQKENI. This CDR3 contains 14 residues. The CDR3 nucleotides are TGTGCCAGCTCACTGGGACAGGGGATTTCACCCCTCCACTTT. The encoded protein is CASSLGQGISPLHF.

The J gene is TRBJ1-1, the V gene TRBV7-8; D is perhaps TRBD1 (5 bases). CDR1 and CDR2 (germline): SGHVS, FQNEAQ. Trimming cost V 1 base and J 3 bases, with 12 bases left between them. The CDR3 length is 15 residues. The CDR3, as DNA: TGTGCCAGCAGCTTAGATCCAGGGACCTACACTGAAGCTTTCTTT. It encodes CASSLDPGTYTEAFF.

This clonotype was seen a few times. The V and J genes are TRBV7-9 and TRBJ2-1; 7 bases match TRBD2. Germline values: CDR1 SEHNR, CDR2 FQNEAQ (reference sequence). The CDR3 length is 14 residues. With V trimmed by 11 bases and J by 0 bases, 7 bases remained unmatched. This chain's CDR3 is CAYPGGRSYNEQFF. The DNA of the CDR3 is TGTGCCTATCCGGGGGGTCGCTCCTACAATGAGCAGTTCTTC.

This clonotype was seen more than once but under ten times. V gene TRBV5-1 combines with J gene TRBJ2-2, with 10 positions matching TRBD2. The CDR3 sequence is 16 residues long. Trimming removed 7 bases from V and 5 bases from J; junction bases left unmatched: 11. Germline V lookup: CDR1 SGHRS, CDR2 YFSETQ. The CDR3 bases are TGCGCCAGCCTGAAGCTAGCGGGAGAGGGGACCGGGGAGCTGTTTTTT. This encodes CASLKLAGEGTGELFF.

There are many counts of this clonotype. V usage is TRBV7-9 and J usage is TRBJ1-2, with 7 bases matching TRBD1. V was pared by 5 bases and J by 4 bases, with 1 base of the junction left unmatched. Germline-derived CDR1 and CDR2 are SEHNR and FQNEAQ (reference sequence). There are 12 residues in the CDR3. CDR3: CASSRDSYGYTF. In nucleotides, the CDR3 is TGTGCCAGCAGCCGGGACAGCTATGGCTACACCTTC.

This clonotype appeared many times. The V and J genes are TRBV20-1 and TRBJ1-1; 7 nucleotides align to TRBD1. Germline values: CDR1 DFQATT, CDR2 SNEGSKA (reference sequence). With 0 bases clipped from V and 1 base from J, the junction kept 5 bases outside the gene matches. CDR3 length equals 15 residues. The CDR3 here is CSAREGGKGNTEAFF. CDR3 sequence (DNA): TGCAGTGCTAGAGAAGGGGGCAAGGGGAACACTGAAGCTTTCTTT.

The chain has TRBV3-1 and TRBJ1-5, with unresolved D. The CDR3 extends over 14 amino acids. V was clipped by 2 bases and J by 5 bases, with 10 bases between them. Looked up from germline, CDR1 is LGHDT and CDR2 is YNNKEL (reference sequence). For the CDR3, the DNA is TGTGCCAGCAGCCAAAATACAGTTGATCAGCCCCAGCATTTT. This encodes CASSQNTVDQPQHF.

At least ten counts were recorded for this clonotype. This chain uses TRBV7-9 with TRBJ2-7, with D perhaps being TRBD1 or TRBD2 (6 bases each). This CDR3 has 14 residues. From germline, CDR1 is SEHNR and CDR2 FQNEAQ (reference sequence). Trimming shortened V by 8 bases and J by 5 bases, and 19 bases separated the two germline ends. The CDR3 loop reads CASRGLDPFDEQYF. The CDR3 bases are TGTGCCAGCCGGGGGCTAGATCCGTTCGACGAGCAGTACTTC.

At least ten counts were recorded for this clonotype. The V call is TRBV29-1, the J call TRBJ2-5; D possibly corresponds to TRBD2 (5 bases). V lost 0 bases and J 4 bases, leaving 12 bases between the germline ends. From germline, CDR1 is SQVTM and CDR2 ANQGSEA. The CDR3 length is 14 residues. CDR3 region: CSVEDSVGRETQYF. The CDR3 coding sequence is TGCAGCGTTGAAGATAGCGTGGGGAGAGAGACCCAGTACTTC.

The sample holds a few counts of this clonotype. The CDR3 sequence: CASSQGQASKEQYF. CDR3 DNA sequence: TGTGCCAGCAGCCAGGGACAGGCATCGAAGGAGCAGTACTTC. The genes are TRBV6-2 or TRBV6-3 and TRBJ2-7; 8 bases match TRBD1. Looked up from germline, CDR1 is MNHEY and CDR2 is SVGEGT. J lost 7 bases, V lost 6 bases, and 11 bases had no gene match. This CDR3 region has 14 residues.